This T cell receptor beta chain came from a study of glioma-infiltrating T cells after dendritic cell vaccination. Study context: At biweekly intervals, patients got three intradermal dendritic cell vaccine injections.

Findings and limits, study-wide: Higher TCR clonality did not directly relate to longer survival.

The primer mix had 60 V beta and 13 J beta primers. Some clones are missing from TCRdb's copy, which holds only in-frame ones; the method was immunoSEQ multiplex PCR. The sample includes 71,000 or so clones, about 76% of them seen just once. PBMC sampling occurred before vaccination, two weeks after the third dose, and at progression. Points on this clone: Antigen unknown.

Unmatched junction bases numbered 5, after V lost 0 bases and J lost 4 bases. CDR1 is LNHNV and CDR2 is YYDKDF in the germline V gene (reference sequence). The CDR3 runs 15 residues. This receptor was taken from a human donor with glioblastoma. Sequenced material: blood, taken before dendritic cell vaccination. The chain links TRBV15 to TRBJ1-2, with TRBD1 matching 7 bases. The CDR3 nucleotides are TGTGCCACCAGCAGAGATTACAGGGGCGGCTATGGCTACACCTTC. Protein: CATSRDYRGGYGYTF.